These 17 T cell receptor beta chains share one sample of origin, sequenced in a study of T-cell memory formation after mild COVID-19 (dated by TCRdb to the early 2020s). Library preparation used 5' RACE. TCRdb records Illumina NovaSeq 6000 as the sequencer. Using fastp at Q25 and MiXCR, TCRdb reprocessed the public reads and kept productive beta chains. Each record represents a unique CDR3 protein, reported with the most common genes and DNA among its rows. Present in this sample are 380,000 or so distinct CDR3 sequences, around an eighth of which were seen just once. About 22% of the sample comes from the top ten. Sequenced: PBMCs or a T cell subset sorted from them (not recorded which). Receptor source: a man aged 18 to 29 who had mild COVID-19 (a few samples of this study predate the infection). The sample titles of this study are shuffled in the database, so cell type and time point are left out; the donor was told from shared clones.

V usage is TRBV7-2 and J usage is TRBJ2-7, with a possible D match to TRBD1 (5 bases). V lost 0 bases and J 0 bases, leaving 6 bases between the germline ends. The CDR3 contains 14 residues. From germline, CDR1 is SGHTA and CDR2 FQGNSA. CDR3 sequence: CASSLAGVSYEQYF. The CDR3 coding sequence is TGTGCCAGCAGCTTAGCAGGGGTCTCCTACGAGCAGTACTTC.

The chain couples TRBV4-1 to TRBJ1-5, with no clear D. There are 16 residues in the CDR3. Germline V lookup: CDR1 MGHRA, CDR2 YSYEKL. Trimming left V 0 bases short and J 1 base short, with 10 bases between. CDR3 bases: TGCGCCAGCAGCCAAGATTGGCGCCAGAGCAATCAGCCCCAGCATTTT. Amino acid sequence: CASSQDWRQSNQPQHF.

This chain's CDR3 is CATSDNPGDRVGDTQYF. CDR3 in DNA: TGTGCCACCAGTGATAACCCGGGGGACAGGGTAGGAGATACGCAGTATTTT. V usage is TRBV24-1 and J usage is TRBJ2-3, with 9 bases matching TRBD1. V was pared by 3 bases and J by 5 bases, with 11 bases of the junction left unmatched. The CDR3 spans 17 residues. Germline CDR1 reads KGHDR; CDR2 reads SFDVKD.

This chain connects TRBV29-1 to TRBJ1-1; D remains unclear. The CDR3 is 14 residues long. The V end was cut by 0 bases, the J end by 2 bases, with 10 bases between. Germline CDR1 SQVTM, CDR2 ANQGSEA. The CDR3 nucleotides read TGCAGCGTTGAAGATTCGCACAACAACACTGAAGCTTTCTTT. Its translation: CSVEDSHNNTEAFF.

There are a few counts of this clonotype. This chain joins TRBV12-3 or TRBV12-4 and TRBJ1-4; maybe TRBD1 (5 bases). CDR3 length equals 13 residues. The V end lost 0 bases, the J end lost 7 bases, and 6 bases lay between the germline ends. DNA for the CDR3: TGTGCCAGCAGTTTAGCGGGGCCTGAAAAACTGTTTTTT. Translating it yields CASSLAGPEKLFF.

The chain uses TRBV30 and TRBJ2-7, with 7 bases matching TRBD1. V lost 3 bases, J lost 2 bases, and 4 bases stayed unmatched. CDR3 size: 13 residues. Germline CDR1 and CDR2: GTSNPN and SVGIG (reference sequence). The CDR3 nucleotides read TGTGCCTGGAGACTGACAGGGACCTACGAGCAGTACTTC. Translation gives CAWRLTGTYEQYF.

This clonotype was detected a few times. The chain uses TRBV6-2 or TRBV6-3 and TRBJ1-5, with D possibly being TRBD1 (5 bases). The CDR3 is 15 amino acids. Deletions cut 0 bases from V and 3 bases from J, with 9 bases between. Germline values: CDR1 MNHEY, CDR2 SVGEGT. The DNA of the CDR3 is TGTGCCAGCAGTTACTCTTACAGGTTCAATCAGCCCCAGCATTTT. Amino acids: CASSYSYRFNQPQHF.

There are a few counts of this clonotype. The chain recombines TRBV5-4 with TRBJ1-1, with TRBD1 identical over 7 bases. This CDR3 is 14 amino acids long. V shed 1 base and J 5 bases; nucleotides not matched to a gene: 5. The germline CDR1 and CDR2 sequences are SGHNT and YYREEE (reference sequence). DNA for the CDR3: TGTGCCAGCAGCTTGAAGACAGGGATAACTGAAGCTTTCTTT. Encoded protein: CASSLKTGITEAFF.

V and J are TRBV28 and TRBJ2-6; D is perhaps TRBD1 or TRBD2 (6 bases each). Germline CDR1 is MDHEN and CDR2 is SYDVKM. CDR3 length: 21 residues. The V end was cut by 5 bases, the J end by 1 base, with 27 bases between. The CDR3 sequence is CASSQGRMAKSFKSGANVLTF. As DNA, the CDR3 is TGTGCCAGCAGTCAGGGGAGGATGGCTAAGTCTTTCAAATCTGGGGCCAACGTCCTGACTTTC. Filled out from reference TRBV28 and TRBJ2-6, the complete variable domain reads DVKVTQSSRYLVKRTGEKVFLECVQDMDHENMFWYRQDPGLGLRLIYFSYDVKMKEKGDIPEGYSVSREKKERFSLILESASTNQTSMYLCASSQGRMAKSFKSGANVLTFGAGSRLTVL.

This clonotype was picked up a small number of times. V is TRBV6-2 or TRBV6-3 and J is TRBJ1-2; perhaps TRBD1 as D (6 bases). CDR3 length: 13 residues. The germline V gene has CDR1 MNHEY and CDR2 SVGEGT. Trimming pared 6 bases from V and 4 bases from J, leaving 12 bases between. The CDR3 region is CASSWRDTYGYTF. The CDR3, as DNA: TGTGCCAGCAGCTGGCGGGACACCTATGGCTACACCTTC.

This clonotype was counted at least ten times. This chain joins TRBV4-1 and TRBJ2-3; D is undetermined. Trimming shortened V by 0 bases and J by 0 bases, and 10 bases separated the two germline ends. Germline assignment: CDR1 MGHRA and CDR2 YSYEKL. This CDR3 comprises 16 residues. Written as DNA, the CDR3 is TGCGCCAGCAGCCAAGAGGGTCGGCCCAGCACAGATACGCAGTATTTT. Translation: CASSQEGRPSTDTQYF.

The rearrangement joins TRBV6-2 or TRBV6-3 to TRBJ2-3, with D unclear. The CDR3 spans 15 residues. V lost 6 bases to trimming and J lost 0 bases, with 13 bases between them. Germline CDR1 is MNHEY and CDR2 is SVGEGT. This chain's CDR3 is CASRTNPFSTDTQYF. The DNA for the CDR3 is TGTGCCAGCAGGACCAACCCCTTTAGCACAGATACGCAGTATTTT.

In this sample, this clonotype turned up many times. V and J are TRBV5-1 and TRBJ2-7; the D gene could be TRBD1 or TRBD2 (6 bases each). Germline V CDR1 and CDR2: SGHRS, YFSETQ. Trimming left V 0 bases short and J 6 bases short, with 13 bases between. The CDR3 consists of 14 residues. For the CDR3, the DNA is TGCGCCAGCAGCTTGGGTCGGGGGCGGCCCGAGCAGTACTTC. As protein: CASSLGRGRPEQYF.

This clonotype was seen more than once but under ten times. This CDR3 is CAIRDTGEHEQYV. Written as DNA, the CDR3 is TGTGCCATCAGAGACACAGGGGAACACGAGCAGTACGTC. V and J are TRBV10-3 and TRBJ2-7; 7 nucleotides line up with TRBD1. The CDR3 has 13 residues. Per germline, CDR1 ENHRY and CDR2 SYGVKD. V lost 6 bases, J lost 5 bases, and 7 bases stayed unmatched.

V gene TRBV5-6 combines with J gene TRBJ1-5; 12 nucleotides line up with TRBD1. The V and J ends lost 3 bases and 4 bases, in that order; junction bases with no gene match: 5. The V gene's germline CDR1 is SGHDT and CDR2 YYEEEE. CDR3 size: 16 residues. This CDR3 reads CASSYRDRGPNQPQHF. CDR3 bases: TGTGCCAGCAGCTACCGGGACAGGGGGCCTAATCAGCCCCAGCATTTT.

This clonotype was detected many times. V usage is TRBV4-2 and J usage is TRBJ2-5; D is ambiguous. The V and J ends lost 0 bases and 9 bases respectively, with 20 bases between them. From germline, CDR1 is LGHNA and CDR2 YNFKEQ. CDR3 length: 16 amino acids. The chain's CDR3 is CASSQDSGPMGWAQYF. The CDR3 DNA is TGTGCCAGCAGCCAAGATTCCGGGCCCATGGGGTGGGCCCAGTACTTC.

This clonotype has a count of ten or more. The chain is built from TRBV4-1 and TRBJ2-3; perhaps TRBD1 as D (6 bases). The CDR3 is 15 residues long. Germline V lookup: CDR1 MGHRA, CDR2 YSYEKL. Trimming left V 5 bases short and J 3 bases short, with 15 bases between. Here the CDR3 reads CASSGTGLGTDTQYF. The CDR3 DNA sequence: TGCGCCAGCAGCGGAACAGGGCTGGGAACAGATACGCAGTATTTT.